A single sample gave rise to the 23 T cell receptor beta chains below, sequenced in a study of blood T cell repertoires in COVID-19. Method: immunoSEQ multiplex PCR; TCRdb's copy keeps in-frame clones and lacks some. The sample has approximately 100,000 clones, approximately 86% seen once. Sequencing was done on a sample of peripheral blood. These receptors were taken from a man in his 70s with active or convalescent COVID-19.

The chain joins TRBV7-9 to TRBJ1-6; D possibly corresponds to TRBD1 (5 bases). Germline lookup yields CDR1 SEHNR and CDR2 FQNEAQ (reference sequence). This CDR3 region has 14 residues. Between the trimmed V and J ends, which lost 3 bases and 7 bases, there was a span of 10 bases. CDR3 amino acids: CASSLVRVNSPLHF. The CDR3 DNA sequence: TGTGCCAGCAGCTTGGTCAGGGTGAATTCACCCCTCCACTTT. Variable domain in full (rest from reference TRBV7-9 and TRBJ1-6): DTGVSQNPRHKITKRGQNVTFRCDPISEHNRLYWYRQTLGQGPEFLTYFQNEAQLEKSRLLSDRFSAERPKGSFSTLEIQRTEQGDSAMYLCASSLVRVNSPLHFGNGTRLTVT.

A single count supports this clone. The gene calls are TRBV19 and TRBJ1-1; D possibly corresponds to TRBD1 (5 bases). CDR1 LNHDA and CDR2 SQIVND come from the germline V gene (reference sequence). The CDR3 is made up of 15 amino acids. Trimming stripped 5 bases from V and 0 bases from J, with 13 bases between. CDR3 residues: CASSPRAALNTEAFF. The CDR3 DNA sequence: TGTGCCAGTAGTCCCAGGGCCGCCCTGAACACTGAAGCTTTCTTT. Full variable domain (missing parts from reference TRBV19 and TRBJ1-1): DGGITQSPKYLFRKEGQNVTLSCEQNLNHDAMYWYRQDPGQGLRLIYYSQIVNDFQKGDIAEGYSVSREKKESFPLTVTSAQKNPTAFYLCASSPRAALNTEAFFGQGTRLTVV.

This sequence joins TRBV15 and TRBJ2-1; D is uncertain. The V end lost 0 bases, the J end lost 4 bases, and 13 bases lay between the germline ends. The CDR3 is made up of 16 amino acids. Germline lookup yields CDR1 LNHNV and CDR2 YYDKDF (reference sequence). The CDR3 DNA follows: TGTGCCACCAGCAGAGAAGTATTGCAGGTTTACAATGAGCAGTTCTTC. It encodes CATSREVLQVYNEQFF.

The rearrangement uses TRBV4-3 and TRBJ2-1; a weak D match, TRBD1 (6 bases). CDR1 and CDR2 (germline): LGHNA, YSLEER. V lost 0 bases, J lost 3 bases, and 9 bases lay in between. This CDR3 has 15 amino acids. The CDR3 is CASSQDRGDYNEQFF. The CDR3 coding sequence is TGCGCCAGCAGCCAAGACAGGGGAGACTACAATGAGCAGTTCTTC.

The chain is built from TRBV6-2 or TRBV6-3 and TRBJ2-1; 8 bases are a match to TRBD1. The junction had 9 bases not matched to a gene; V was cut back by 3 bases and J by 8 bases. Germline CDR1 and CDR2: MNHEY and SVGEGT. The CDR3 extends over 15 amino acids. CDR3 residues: CASSYAGGDWDEQFF. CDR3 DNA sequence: TGTGCCAGCAGTTATGCAGGGGGCGATTGGGATGAGCAGTTCTTC.

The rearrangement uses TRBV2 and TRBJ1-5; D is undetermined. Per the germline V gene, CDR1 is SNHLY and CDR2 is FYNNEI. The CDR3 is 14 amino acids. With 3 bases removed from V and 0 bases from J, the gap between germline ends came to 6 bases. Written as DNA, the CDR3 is TGTGCCAGCAGTGAGAGGTATAGCAATCAGCCCCAGCATTTT. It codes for CASSERYSNQPQHF. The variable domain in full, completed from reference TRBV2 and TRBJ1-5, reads EPEVTQTPSHQVTQMGQEVILRCVPISNHLYFYWYRQILGQKVEFLVSFYNNEISEKSEIFDDQFSVERPDGSNFTLKIRSTKLEDSAMYFCASSERYSNQPQHFGDGTRLSIL.

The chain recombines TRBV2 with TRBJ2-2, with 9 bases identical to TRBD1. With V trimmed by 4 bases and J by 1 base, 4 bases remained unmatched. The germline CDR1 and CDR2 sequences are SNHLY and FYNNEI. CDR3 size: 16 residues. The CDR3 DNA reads TGTGCCAGCAGTGTGACAGGGGGTGGGAACACCGGGGAGCTGTTTTTT. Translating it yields CASSVTGGGNTGELFF.

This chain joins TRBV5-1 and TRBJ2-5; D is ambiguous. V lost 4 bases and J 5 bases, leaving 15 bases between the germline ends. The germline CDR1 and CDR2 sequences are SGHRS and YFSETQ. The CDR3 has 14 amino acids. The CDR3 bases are TGCGCCAGCAGCCCAACGACCCCCGGGGAGACCCAGTACTTC. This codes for CASSPTTPGETQYF.

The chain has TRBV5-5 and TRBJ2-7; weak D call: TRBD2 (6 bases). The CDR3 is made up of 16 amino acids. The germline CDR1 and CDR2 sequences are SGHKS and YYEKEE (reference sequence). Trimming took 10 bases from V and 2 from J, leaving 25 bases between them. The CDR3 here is CAEIIEGTQRTYEQYF. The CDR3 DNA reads TGTGCCGAGATCATAGAGGGGACTCAGCGGACCTACGAGCAGTACTTC. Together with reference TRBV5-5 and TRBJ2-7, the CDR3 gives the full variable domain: DAGVTQSPTHLIKTRGQQVTLRCSPISGHKSVSWYQQVLGQGPQFIFQYYEKEERGRGNFPDRFSARQFPNYSSELNVNALLLGDSALYLCAEIIEGTQRTYEQYFGPGTRLTVT.

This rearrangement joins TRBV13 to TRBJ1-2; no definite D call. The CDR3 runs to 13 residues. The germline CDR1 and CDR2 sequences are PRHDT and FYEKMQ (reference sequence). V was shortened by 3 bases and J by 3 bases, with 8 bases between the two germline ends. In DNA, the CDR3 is TGTGCCAGCAGCTTGTCGCGGGACTATGGCTACACCTTC. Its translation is CASSLSRDYGYTF.

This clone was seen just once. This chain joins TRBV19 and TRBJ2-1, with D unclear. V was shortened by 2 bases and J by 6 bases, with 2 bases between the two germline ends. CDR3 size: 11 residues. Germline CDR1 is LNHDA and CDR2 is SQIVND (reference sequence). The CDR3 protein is CASSILNEQFF. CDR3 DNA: TGTGCCAGTAGTATACTCAATGAGCAGTTCTTC.

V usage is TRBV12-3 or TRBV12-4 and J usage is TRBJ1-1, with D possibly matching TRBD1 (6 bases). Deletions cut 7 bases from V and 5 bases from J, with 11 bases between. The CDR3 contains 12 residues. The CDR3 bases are TGTGCCAGCATAAGGGGGGGAACTGAAGCTTTCTTT. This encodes CASIRGGTEAFF.

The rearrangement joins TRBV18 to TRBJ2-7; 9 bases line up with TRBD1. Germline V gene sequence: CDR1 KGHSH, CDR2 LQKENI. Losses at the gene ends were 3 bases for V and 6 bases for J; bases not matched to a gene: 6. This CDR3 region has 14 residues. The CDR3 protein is CASSPGTGRGEQYF. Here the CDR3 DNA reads TGTGCCAGCTCACCGGGGACAGGGCGGGGCGAGCAGTACTTC.

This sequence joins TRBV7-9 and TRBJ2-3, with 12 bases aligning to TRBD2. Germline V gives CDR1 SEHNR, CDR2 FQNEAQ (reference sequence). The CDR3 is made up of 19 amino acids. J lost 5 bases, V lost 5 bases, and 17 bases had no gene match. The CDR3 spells CASSTNLHASGGAGDTQYF. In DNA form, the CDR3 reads TGTGCCAGCAGCACCAACCTCCACGCTAGCGGGGGGGCGGGAGATACGCAGTATTTT.

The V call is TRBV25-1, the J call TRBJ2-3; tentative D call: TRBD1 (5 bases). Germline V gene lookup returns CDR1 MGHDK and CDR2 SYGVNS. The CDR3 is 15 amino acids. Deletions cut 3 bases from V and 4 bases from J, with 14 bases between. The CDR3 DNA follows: TGTGCCAGCAGTGACCGGACATCGTCGGCAGATACGCAGTATTTT. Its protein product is CASSDRTSSADTQYF.

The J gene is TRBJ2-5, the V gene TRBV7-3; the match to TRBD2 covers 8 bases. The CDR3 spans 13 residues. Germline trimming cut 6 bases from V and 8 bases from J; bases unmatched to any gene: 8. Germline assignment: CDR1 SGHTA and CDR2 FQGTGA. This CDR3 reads CASSTASGGTQYF. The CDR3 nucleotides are TGTGCCAGCAGTACTGCCAGCGGGGGCACCCAGTACTTC.

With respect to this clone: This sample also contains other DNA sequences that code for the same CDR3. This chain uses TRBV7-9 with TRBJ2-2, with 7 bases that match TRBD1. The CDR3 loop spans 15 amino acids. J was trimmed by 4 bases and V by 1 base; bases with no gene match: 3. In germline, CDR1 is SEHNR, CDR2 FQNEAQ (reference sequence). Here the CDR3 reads CASSLGQGGTGELFF. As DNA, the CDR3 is TGTGCCAGCAGCTTAGGACAGGGCGGCACCGGGGAGCTGTTTTTT.

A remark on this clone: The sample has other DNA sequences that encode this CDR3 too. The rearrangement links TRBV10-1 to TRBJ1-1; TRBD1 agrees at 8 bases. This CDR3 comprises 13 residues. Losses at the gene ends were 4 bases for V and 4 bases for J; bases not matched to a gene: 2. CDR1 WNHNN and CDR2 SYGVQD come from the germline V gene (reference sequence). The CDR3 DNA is TGCGCCAGCAGTGGACAGGGGTCCACTGAAGCTTTCTTT. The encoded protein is CASSGQGSTEAFF.

The CDR3 DNA is TGTGCCAGCAGCCGACAGGGTGGGGGGGAGACCCAGTACTTC. Translation: CASSRQGGGETQYF. J is TRBJ2-5 and V is TRBV7-8; D is perhaps TRBD1 (7 bases). Germline CDR1 and CDR2: SGHVS and FQNEAQ. V dropped 5 bases and J dropped 5 bases, with 15 bases sitting between them. The CDR3 totals 14 residues.

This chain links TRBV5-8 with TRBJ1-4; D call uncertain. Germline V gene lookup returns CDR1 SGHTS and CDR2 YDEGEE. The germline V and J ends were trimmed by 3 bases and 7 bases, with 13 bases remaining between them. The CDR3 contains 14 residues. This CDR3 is CASSSRGAGEKLFF. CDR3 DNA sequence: TGTGCCAGCAGCTCTCGGGGAGCGGGTGAAAAACTGTTTTTT. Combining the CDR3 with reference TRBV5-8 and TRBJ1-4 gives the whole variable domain EAGVTQSPTHLIKTRGQQATLRCSPISGHTSVYWYQQALGLGLQFLLWYDEGEERNRGNFPPRFSGRQFPNYSSELNVNALELEDSALYLCASSSRGAGEKLFFGSGTQLSVL.

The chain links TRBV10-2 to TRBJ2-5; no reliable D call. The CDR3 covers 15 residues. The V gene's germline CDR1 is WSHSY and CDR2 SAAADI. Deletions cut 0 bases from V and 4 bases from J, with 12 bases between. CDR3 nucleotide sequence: TGCGCCAGCAGTGAGTCGTCCAGTACCAGAGAGACCCAGTACTTC. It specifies CASSESSSTRETQYF.

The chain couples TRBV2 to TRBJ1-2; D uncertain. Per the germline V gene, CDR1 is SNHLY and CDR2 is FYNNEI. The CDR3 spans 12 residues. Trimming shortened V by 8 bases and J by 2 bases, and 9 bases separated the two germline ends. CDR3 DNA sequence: TGTGCCAGCTCCTCGAGGAACTATGGCTACACCTTC. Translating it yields CASSSRNYGYTF.

CDR3 region: CASGLVQGAAYGYTF. CDR3 sequence (DNA): TGTGCTAGTGGTTTGGTACAGGGGGCGGCCTATGGCTACACCTTC. The rearrangement joins TRBV12-5 to TRBJ1-2; 9 bases line up with TRBD1. CDR3 size: 15 residues. Germline lookup yields CDR1 LGHNT and CDR2 FRNRAP. V was clipped by 0 bases and J by 4 bases; unmatched bases: 3.